Shown below are 27 T cell receptor beta chains from a single sample sequenced in a study of a mutant IDH1 vaccine in newly diagnosed glioma. Antigen specificity for these receptors is unknown. Time point here: week 35, safety follow-up. One vaccine dose held 300 ug of mutant IDH1 20-mer peptide and came with topical imiquimod. The repertoire was sequenced with immunoSEQ multiplex PCR; TCRdb's copy has only in-frame clones and lacks some. The sample lists approximately 62,000 clones, 80% to 90% occurring once. Sequenced here: PBMCs, sampled from a glioma patient whose treatment included an IDH1 peptide vaccine. All receptors derive from a man aged 25-45 years with glioma.

The V call is TRBV7-7, the J call TRBJ2-7; TRBD1 matches at 9 bases. The V gene end was trimmed by 5 bases and the J gene end by 1 base; junction bases not matched to a gene: 3. Per the germline V gene, CDR1 is SSHAT and CDR2 is FNYEAQ (reference sequence). The CDR3 runs to 14 residues. The CDR3 reads CASSPGTGSYEQYF. As DNA, the CDR3 is TGTGCCAGCAGCCCCGGGACAGGGTCCTACGAGCAGTACTTC.

The sample holds a few counts of this clone. The V gene is TRBV9, the J gene TRBJ1-1; D not resolved. This CDR3 region has 15 residues. The germline gives CDR1 SGDLS, CDR2 YYNGEE. Trimming took 4 bases from V and 1 from J, leaving 14 bases between them. DNA for the CDR3: TGTGCCAGCAGCCCCTCTTCCGGGGAGAACACTGAAGCTTTCTTT. The encoded protein is CASSPSSGENTEAFF. The variable domain in full, completed from reference TRBV9 and TRBJ1-1, reads DSGVTQTPKHLITATGQRVTLRCSPRSGDLSVYWYQQSLDQGLQFLIQYYNGEERAKGNILERFSAQQFPDLHSELNLSSLELGDSALYFCASSPSSGENTEAFFGQGTRLTVV.

V usage is TRBV7-8 and J usage is TRBJ2-3; 12 nucleotides line up with TRBD1. With V trimmed by 5 bases and J by 5 bases, 14 bases remained unmatched. The CDR3 is 18 residues long. From germline, CDR1 is SGHVS and CDR2 FQNEAQ. In DNA, the CDR3 is TGTGCCAGCAGCCCGCCCCGCGGGACAGGGGGCGGTGGAGATACGCAGTATTTT. This encodes CASSPPRGTGGGGDTQYF.

The chain joins TRBV4-1 to TRBJ2-2, with D possibly matching TRBD2 (7 bases). The CDR3 consists of 17 residues. V dropped 0 bases and J dropped 6 bases, with 17 bases sitting between them. Germline lookup yields CDR1 MGHRA and CDR2 YSYEKL. The CDR3 DNA is TGCGCCAGCAGCCAAGATCGGGGGGACACGCGGGCCGGGGAGCTGTTTTTT. Amino acids: CASSQDRGDTRAGELFF.

V is TRBV20-1 and J is TRBJ1-1; D remains ambiguous. Germline CDR1 and CDR2: DFQATT and SNEGSKA (reference sequence). This CDR3 spans 9 amino acids. Trimming removed 6 bases from V and 7 bases from J, with 6 bases in between. CDR3 in DNA: TGCAGTGCCGAGGATGAAGCTTTCTTT. Translated, it gives CSAEDEAFF.

The gene calls are TRBV27 and TRBJ1-2; 9 nucleotides match TRBD1. V lost 5 bases and J lost 2; bases outside the gene matches: 3. From germline, CDR1 is MNHEY and CDR2 SMNVEV (reference sequence). The CDR3 loop spans 14 amino acids. CDR3 protein: CASSPGQGNYGYTF. The CDR3 nucleotides read TGTGCCAGCAGTCCCGGACAGGGGAACTATGGCTACACCTTC.

In DNA, the CDR3 is TGTGCCAGCAGCTTTACAGGGGGCGCGGGGCACAATGAGCAGTTCTTC. Translation: CASSFTGGAGHNEQFF. The chain is built from TRBV11-3 and TRBJ2-1; 9 bases are shared with TRBD1. V dropped 3 bases and J dropped 5; count of bases not matched to a gene: 8. The CDR3 has 16 amino acids. Germline values: CDR1 SGHNT, CDR2 YENEEA.

This rearrangement joins TRBV5-5 to TRBJ1-1, with unresolved D. Germline CDR1 reads SGHKS; CDR2 reads YYEKEE (reference sequence). The CDR3 consists of 16 residues. The V gene lost 2 bases and the J gene lost 5 bases, with 19 bases spanning the gap. The DNA for the CDR3 is TGTGCCAGCAGCTTTAGCTCGACCCGCGGAGGAACTGAAGCTTTCTTT. Translated: CASSFSSTRGGTEAFF.

This chain uses TRBV29-1 with TRBJ1-1; a possible D gene is TRBD1 (6 bases). The CDR3 has 13 residues. V lost 6 bases and J 1 base, leaving 12 bases between the germline ends. Germline CDR1 is SQVTM and CDR2 is ANQGSEA. The CDR3 sequence: CSVDRLGNTEAFF. Here the CDR3 DNA reads TGCAGCGTAGACAGGTTAGGGAACACTGAAGCTTTCTTT.

The chain has TRBV7-2 and TRBJ1-1; 8 bases are shared with TRBD1. This CDR3 is built from 17 residues. Germline V lookup: CDR1 SGHTA, CDR2 FQGNSA. The J segment lost 3 bases and the V segment lost 5 bases, leaving 14 bases of the junction unmatched. Written as DNA, the CDR3 is TGTGCCAGCAGCCATTCCAGGACAGGGCCGCGAGACACTGAAGCTTTCTTT. The encoded protein is CASSHSRTGPRDTEAFF.

This clone has only one observation. The CDR3 coding sequence is TGTGCCAGCTCACCGCCCAGGGGGTCTAACTATGGCTACACCTTC. This encodes CASSPPRGSNYGYTF. The chain is built from TRBV18 and TRBJ1-2, with 7 bases fitting TRBD1. With V trimmed by 3 bases and J by 0 bases, 4 bases remained unmatched. This CDR3 comprises 15 residues. The germline CDR1 and CDR2 sequences are KGHSH and LQKENI.

The chain joins TRBV7-2 to TRBJ1-1; unclear D gene. V gave up 3 bases and J gave up 4 bases, with 9 bases separating them. The CDR3 covers 13 residues. The germline V gene has CDR1 SGHTA and CDR2 FQGNSA. CDR3 bases: TGTGCCAGCAGCTTCGAGAGGGTCACTGAAGCTTTCTTT. Translation: CASSFERVTEAFF.

This chain links TRBV11-2 with TRBJ2-1; D is undetermined. The CDR3 consists of 11 residues. Germline V gene sequence: CDR1 SGHAT, CDR2 FQNNGV. V dropped 2 bases and J dropped 6 bases, with 2 bases sitting between them. As DNA, the CDR3 is TGTGCCAGCAGCTTAACCAATGAGCAGTTCTTC. Translated, it gives CASSLTNEQFF.

The V call is TRBV2, the J call TRBJ1-2; 9 nucleotides align to TRBD1. With V trimmed by 9 bases and J by 4 bases, 12 bases remained unmatched. Germline CDR1 is SNHLY and CDR2 is FYNNEI. This CDR3 region has 15 residues. The CDR3 DNA is TGTGCCAGAACCGAACCGGGACAGGGAATCTATGGCTACACCTTC. This translates into CARTEPGQGIYGYTF.

The chain recombines TRBV7-9 with TRBJ1-5, with D possibly TRBD1 on 6 matching bases. V was trimmed by 6 bases and J by 0 bases, leaving 15 bases between them. The CDR3 has 16 residues. CDR1 is SEHNR and CDR2 is FQNEAQ in the germline V gene (reference sequence). As DNA, the CDR3 is TGTGCCAGCAGTCACGACAGGCATAATAGCAATCAGCCCCAGCATTTT. Translation: CASSHDRHNSNQPQHF.

The CDR3 bases are TGTGCCAGCAGCGTAGACTATGGACGGGCGCTGTCGGAGACCCAGTACTTC. It yields the protein CASSVDYGRALSETQYF. The V and J genes are TRBV9 and TRBJ2-5; D is unclear. The V and J ends lost 0 bases and 5 bases respectively, with 20 bases between them. Germline-derived CDR1 and CDR2 are SGDLS and YYNGEE. This CDR3 region has 17 residues.

The gene calls are TRBV7-8 and TRBJ1-4; no clear D gene. The V gene lost 1 base and the J gene lost 10 bases, with 16 bases spanning the gap. Germline CDR1 is SGHVS and CDR2 is FQNEAQ. The CDR3 runs to 15 residues. The CDR3 sequence: CASSLGDSRRVKLFF. DNA for the CDR3: TGTGCCAGCAGCTTAGGGGATTCAAGGAGGGTAAAACTGTTTTTT. The full variable domain, its missing parts supplied by reference TRBV7-8 and TRBJ1-4, is GAGVSQSPRYKVAKRGQDVALRCDPISGHVSLFWYQQALGQGPEFLTYFQNEAQLDKSGLPSDRFFAERPEGSVSTLKIQRTQQEDSAVYLCASSLGDSRRVKLFFGSGTQLSVL.

This chain uses TRBV27 with TRBJ2-4; 9 positions agree with TRBD2. CDR3 length: 16 amino acids. From germline, CDR1 is MNHEY and CDR2 SMNVEV (reference sequence). The junction had 9 bases not matched to a gene; V was cut back by 3 bases and J by 6 bases. In DNA form, the CDR3 reads TGTGCCAGCAGTTTGGGCGGGGGGGCGTCTTCAAACATTCAGTACTTC. Residues: CASSLGGGASSNIQYF.

The V call is TRBV15, the J call TRBJ2-7, with 10 positions matching TRBD1. Germline CDR1 is LNHNV and CDR2 is YYDKDF (reference sequence). The CDR3 covers 15 residues. V was clipped by 2 bases and J by 5 bases; unmatched bases: 6. CDR3 DNA sequence: TGTGCCACCAGCAGACCCGGGACAGGGGTGAACGAGCAGTACTTC. It translates to CATSRPGTGVNEQYF.

The rearrangement joins TRBV5-1 to TRBJ2-2, with D possibly being TRBD2 (5 bases). CDR3 length equals 14 residues. The V and J ends lost 0 bases and 3 bases respectively, with 6 bases between them. CDR1 SGHRS and CDR2 YFSETQ come from the germline V gene. CDR3 sequence: CASSLAADTGELFF. CDR3 nucleotide sequence: TGCGCCAGCAGCTTGGCAGCGGACACCGGGGAGCTGTTTTTT.

The CDR3 reads CASSYYIWGGYGYTF. CDR3 nucleotide sequence: TGTGCCAGCAGTTACTATATATGGGGGGGCTATGGCTACACCTTC. The V gene is TRBV6-5, the J gene TRBJ1-2; tentative D call: TRBD1 (5 bases). The CDR3 loop spans 15 amino acids. Germline V CDR1 and CDR2: MNHEY, SVGAGI. Between the trimmed V and J ends, which lost 1 base and 4 bases, there was a span of 13 bases.

V and J are TRBV15 and TRBJ1-5; TRBD1 matches 7 bases. Germline CDR1 reads LNHNV; CDR2 reads YYDKDF (reference sequence). CDR3 length: 15 amino acids. V lost 0 bases and J lost 7; bases outside the gene matches: 6. The CDR3 DNA sequence: TGTGCCACCAGCAGAGATCGAGGGGGCGGGCAGCCCCAGCATTTT. Amino acid sequence: CATSRDRGGGQPQHF. Variable domain in full (rest from reference TRBV15 and TRBJ1-5): DAMVIQNPRYQVTQFGKPVTLSCSQTLNHNVMYWYQQKSSQAPKLLFHYYDKDFNNEADTPDNFQSRRPNTSFCFLDIRSPGLGDTAMYLCATSRDRGGGQPQHFGDGTRLSIL.

With respect to this clone: The junction does not match germline at one end; this may be a read error. The chain couples TRBV13 to TRBJ1-5; 7 bases are shared with TRBD1. This CDR3 is 18 amino acids long. Germline lookup yields CDR1 PRHDT and CDR2 FYEKMQ (reference sequence). Here the CDR3 reads CASNLGRGTAYSNQPQHF. DNA for the CDR3: TGTGCCAGCAACTTAGGCAGGGGGACAGCTTATAGCAATCAGCCCCAGCATTTT.

The chain has TRBV28 and TRBJ1-2; no reliable D call. Germline V lookup: CDR1 MDHEN, CDR2 SYDVKM. This CDR3 spans 14 amino acids. Trimming took 1 base from V and 4 from J, leaving 10 bases between them. CDR3 loop: CASSLYGIGYGYTF. As DNA, the CDR3 is TGTGCCAGCAGTTTATACGGCATCGGCTATGGCTACACCTTC.

The chain combines TRBV5-4 with TRBJ2-5; 7 nucleotides agree with TRBD2. The CDR3 length is 16 residues. CDR1 is SGHNT and CDR2 is YYREEE in the germline V gene (reference sequence). J was trimmed by 3 bases and V by 4 bases; bases with no gene match: 12. The CDR3, as DNA: TGTGCCAGCAGCCGGGCCGAATGGCGGGGGAAAGAGACCCAGTACTTC. Encoded protein: CASSRAEWRGKETQYF.

This clone has only a few counts. The chain has TRBV7-9 and TRBJ1-2, with D perhaps TRBD1 (5 bases). This CDR3 has 13 residues. Trimming cost V 2 bases and J 8 bases, with 12 bases left between them. The germline gives CDR1 SEHNR, CDR2 FQNEAQ (reference sequence). The CDR3: CASSLSRGLGYTF. The CDR3 coding sequence is TGTGCCAGCAGCTTATCACGGGGGTTGGGCTACACCTTC.

The chain uses TRBV5-5 and TRBJ2-7; 8 bases map to TRBD2. The V and J ends lost 4 bases and 2 bases, in that order; junction bases with no gene match: 11. Germline-derived CDR1 and CDR2 are SGHKS and YYEKEE (reference sequence). This CDR3 comprises 16 residues. Here the CDR3 reads CASSPDNRAGAYEQYF. CDR3 bases: TGTGCCAGCAGCCCTGATAATAGAGCGGGGGCCTACGAGCAGTACTTC.